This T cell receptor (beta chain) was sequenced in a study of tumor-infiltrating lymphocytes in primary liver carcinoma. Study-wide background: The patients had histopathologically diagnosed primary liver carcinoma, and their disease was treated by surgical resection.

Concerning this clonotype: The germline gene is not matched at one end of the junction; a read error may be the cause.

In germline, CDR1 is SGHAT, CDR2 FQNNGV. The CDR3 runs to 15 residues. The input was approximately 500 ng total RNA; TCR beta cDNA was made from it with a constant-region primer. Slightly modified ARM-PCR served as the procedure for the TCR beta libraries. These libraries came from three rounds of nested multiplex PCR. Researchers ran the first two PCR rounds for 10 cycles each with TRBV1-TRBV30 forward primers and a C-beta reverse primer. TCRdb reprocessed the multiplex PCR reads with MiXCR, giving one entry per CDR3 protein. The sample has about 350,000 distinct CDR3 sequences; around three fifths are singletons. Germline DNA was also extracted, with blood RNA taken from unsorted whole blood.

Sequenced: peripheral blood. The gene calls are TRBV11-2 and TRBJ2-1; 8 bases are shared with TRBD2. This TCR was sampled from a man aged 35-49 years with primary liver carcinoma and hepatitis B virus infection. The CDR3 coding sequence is TGTGCCAGCAGCCCCCGACTAGCGAGGCAGGGTGAGCCGTTCTTC. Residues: CASSPRLARQGEPFF.